This T cell receptor (beta chain) comes out of a study of CD4 T cells in relation to SARS-CoV-2 and coronaviruses. Method: immunoSEQ multiplex PCR; TCRdb's copy keeps in-frame clones and lacks some. Among about 40,000 clones, around 83% were seen once, and the ten largest hold approximately 6.3%. Details on this clone: Its antigen is unknown.

General study results and limits: Pre-pandemic and post-infection samples never came from the same donor.

Per the germline V gene, CDR1 is ENHRY and CDR2 is SYGVKD. Trimming took off 0 bases at V and 2 bases at J, with 8 bases between the two ends. The CDR3 totals 15 residues. The clonotype comes from an adult with COVID-19. The sequenced sample was naive CD4+ T cells from PBMCs, cultured in vitro. Regarding subset: naive CD4+ T cells isolated by negative enrichment. This sequence joins TRBV10-3 and TRBJ2-1; D may be TRBD2 (6 bases). CDR3 sequence (DNA): TGTGCCATCAGTGAGTCGGGAGGCGCCTACAATGAGCAGTTCTTC. Translating gives CAISESGGAYNEQFF.